Below are 27 T cell receptor beta chains sequenced from a single sample in a study of response to subunit inactivated influenza vaccine. TCRdb re-derived calls from the RT-PCR reads in MiXCR, one entry per CDR3 protein. This sample has over 150,000 distinct CDR3 sequences, with roughly 10% found just once. The source was CD8+ T cells sorted from PBMCs, collected roughly 24 months after vaccination. All receptors derive from a man in his fifties or sixties who received an inactivated influenza vaccine.

The rearrangement joins TRBV2 to TRBJ2-7; TRBD1 agrees at 7 bases. Germline CDR1 is SNHLY and CDR2 is FYNNEI. This CDR3 has 13 amino acids. With V trimmed by 10 bases and J by 5 bases, 11 bases remained unmatched. The CDR3, as DNA: TGTGCCACCTTACTACAGGGGAGACACGAGCAGTACTTC. Encoded protein: CATLLQGRHEQYF.

This clonotype came up a few times. The chain employs TRBV7-8 and TRBJ2-2, with no clear D. The CDR3 covers 15 residues. Trimming removed 1 base from V and 4 bases from J, with 10 bases in between. In germline, CDR1 is SGHVS, CDR2 FQNEAQ. As DNA, the CDR3 is TGTGCCAGCAGCTTAGTAGGGCCTTTCACCGGGGAGCTGTTTTTT. Its translation is CASSLVGPFTGELFF.

This clonotype was recorded at least ten times. The genes are TRBV12-3 or TRBV12-4 and TRBJ2-5; D not resolved. The germline V and J ends were trimmed by 5 bases and 5 bases, with 15 bases remaining between them. The CDR3 contains 14 residues. CDR3 protein: CASSITWAGETQYF. The CDR3 nucleotides are TGTGCCAGCAGTATCACATGGGCTGGGGAGACCCAGTACTTC.

V is TRBV5-6 and J is TRBJ2-3; TRBD1 is a possible D gene (5 bases). Between the trimmed V and J ends, which lost 4 bases and 3 bases, there was a span of 15 bases. The CDR3 is made up of 15 amino acids. CDR1 is SGHDT, CDR2 YYEEEE, per germline. The DNA for the CDR3 is TGTGCCAGCAGCATAGGACAATTAATAACAGATACGCAGTATTTT. Protein product: CASSIGQLITDTQYF.

The rearrangement uses TRBV4-3 and TRBJ1-4; TRBD1 aligns across 10 bases. Trimming at V came to 4 bases and at J to 8 bases, leaving 4 bases not matched to a gene. The CDR3 loop spans 14 amino acids. Germline V CDR1 and CDR2: LGHNA, YSLEER. In DNA form, the CDR3 reads TGCGCCAGCAGCCCGACAGGGGGCAGCGAAAAACTGTTTTTT. Protein product: CASSPTGGSEKLFF.

This clonotype appeared a few times. The rearrangement joins TRBV7-8 to TRBJ2-1; D unresolved. The CDR3 consists of 12 residues. V was pared by 1 base and J by 13 bases, with 11 bases between. Germline CDR1 SGHVS, CDR2 FQNEAQ. CDR3 DNA sequence: TGTGCCAGCAGCTTAGGAAGCACGGAACAGTTCTTC. Protein: CASSLGSTEQFF.

V is TRBV28 and J is TRBJ2-3; 8 bases fit TRBD1. Germline V CDR1 and CDR2: MDHEN, SYDVKM. This CDR3 has 16 amino acids. The V gene end was trimmed by 3 bases and the J gene end by 0 bases; junction bases not matched to a gene: 5. The CDR3 loop reads CASSLVDRASTDTQYF. The CDR3 DNA reads TGTGCCAGCAGTTTGGTGGACAGGGCAAGCACAGATACGCAGTATTTT.

On this clonotype itself: At one of its ends the junction is not consistent with the germline gene, which may arise from a read error. The chain joins TRBV24-1 to TRBJ2-2; the D gene is possibly TRBD2 (6 bases). Per germline, CDR1 KGHDR and CDR2 SFDVKD. This CDR3 contains 14 residues. The CDR3 sequence: CATSDLADAGGLFF. The CDR3 DNA sequence: TGTGCCACCAGTGATCTCGCAGACGCCGGGGGGCTGTTTTTT.

In its sample, this clonotype was seen many times. V gene TRBV28 combines with J gene TRBJ2-3; a weak D match, TRBD1 (6 bases). CDR1 is MDHEN, CDR2 SYDVKM, per germline. The V end lost 3 bases, the J end lost 6 bases, and 13 bases lay between the germline ends. The CDR3 is 14 amino acids. The CDR3 DNA follows: TGTGCCAGCAGTTTTCTCGGACAGTTCGATACGCAGTATTTT. Residues: CASSFLGQFDTQYF.

The chain combines TRBV29-1 with TRBJ2-7; D unclear. There are 12 residues in the CDR3. Germline V gives CDR1 SQVTM, CDR2 ANQGSEA. The ends were cut back, 5 bases at V and 5 bases at J, with 13 bases in the middle. CDR3 sequence: CSVRDGSDEQYF. The CDR3 DNA sequence: TGCAGCGTTCGAGACGGCAGCGACGAGCAGTACTTC.

This clonotype was observed a handful of times. The gene calls are TRBV3-1 and TRBJ2-7; D might be TRBD1 or TRBD2, each matching 6 bases. The germline gives CDR1 LGHDT, CDR2 YNNKEL (reference sequence). V was clipped by 0 bases and J by 5 bases, with 11 bases between them. The CDR3 has 14 residues. The CDR3: CASSQDWGANEQYF. In DNA form, the CDR3 reads TGTGCCAGCAGCCAAGATTGGGGGGCTAACGAGCAGTACTTC.

This clonotype was counted only a few times. The V and J genes are TRBV9 and TRBJ2-5, with D possibly TRBD2 on 7 matching bases. CDR3 length: 14 amino acids. The ends were cut back, 7 bases at V and 2 bases at J, with 15 bases in the middle. Per germline, CDR1 SGDLS and CDR2 YYNGEE. The CDR3 loop is CASDRGGGQETQYF. CDR3 nucleotides: TGTGCCAGCGACAGAGGGGGGGGGCAAGAGACCCAGTACTTC.

The V and J genes are TRBV28 and TRBJ2-2, with 9 bases aligning to TRBD1. V lost 4 bases to trimming and J lost 5 bases; unmatched junction nucleotides: 5. The CDR3 extends over 15 amino acids. CDR1 MDHEN and CDR2 SYDVKM come from the germline V gene. The CDR3 protein is CASSWRTGATGELFF. The CDR3 DNA follows: TGTGCCAGCAGTTGGAGGACAGGGGCAACCGGGGAGCTGTTTTTT.

This clonotype was counted between two and nine times. This chain connects TRBV10-3 to TRBJ2-7, with TRBD1 matching over 9 bases. V shed 0 bases, J shed 4 bases, and the junction held 7 bases outside the gene matches. There are 16 residues in the CDR3. The V gene's germline CDR1 is ENHRY and CDR2 SYGVKD. The CDR3 sequence is CAISESRTGVLYEQYF. In DNA form, the CDR3 reads TGTGCCATCAGTGAGTCAAGGACAGGGGTACTATACGAGCAGTACTTC.

There are many counts of this clonotype. V gene TRBV12-3 or TRBV12-4 combines with J gene TRBJ2-5; D perhaps matches TRBD1 (5 bases). The CDR3 extends over 14 amino acids. The ends were cut back, 3 bases at V and 1 base at J, with 9 bases in the middle. This CDR3 reads CASSFFGAQETQYF. DNA for the CDR3: TGTGCCAGCAGTTTTTTTGGGGCCCAAGAGACCCAGTACTTC.

Many counts were recorded for this clonotype. The V call is TRBV29-1, the J call TRBJ1-1; D is perhaps TRBD1 (6 bases). Germline CDR1 reads SQVTM; CDR2 reads ANQGSEA. The CDR3 covers 14 residues. The ends were cut back, 3 bases at V and 6 bases at J, with 17 bases in the middle. The CDR3 DNA follows: TGCAGCGTTGACGGCACAGGGAGGAGGCCTGAAGCTTTCTTT. Translation: CSVDGTGRRPEAFF.

DNA of the CDR3: TGTGCCAGCAGTCCAGGGACAGGGGTAGCCAAAAACATTCAGTACTTC. Translating it yields CASSPGTGVAKNIQYF. V is TRBV6-1 and J is TRBJ2-4, with 10 bases lining up with TRBD1. The V gene end was trimmed by 5 bases and the J gene end by 0 bases; junction bases not matched to a gene: 4. This CDR3 contains 16 residues. The germline V gene encodes CDR1 MNHNS and CDR2 SASEGT.

This clonotype was found a few times. This chain uses TRBV6-1 with TRBJ2-1, with 7 bases that match TRBD2. Trimming at V came to 6 bases and at J to 7 bases, leaving 15 bases not matched to a gene. This CDR3 region has 16 residues. The germline gives CDR1 MNHNS, CDR2 SASEGT. The CDR3 protein is CASSPLGLPGGNEQFF. In nucleotides, the CDR3 is TGTGCCAGCAGCCCACTGGGACTCCCGGGGGGTAATGAGCAGTTCTTC.

The gene calls are TRBV4-1 and TRBJ2-5, with D maybe TRBD2 (6 bases). Trimming left V 0 bases short and J 3 bases short, with 8 bases between. The CDR3 is 14 residues long. CDR1 is MGHRA and CDR2 is YSYEKL in the germline V gene. In nucleotides, the CDR3 is TGCGCCAGCAGCCAAGAGCGGAGGGAAGAGACCCAGTACTTC. It encodes CASSQERREETQYF.

The chain joins TRBV18 to TRBJ2-7; D perhaps matches TRBD1 (5 bases). This CDR3 is built from 19 residues. V was pared by 3 bases and J by 2 bases, with 26 bases between. CDR1 is KGHSH and CDR2 is LQKENI in the germline V gene. CDR3 coding DNA: TGTGCCAGCTCACCTTCCCAGGGCCCACCACCCATTGAAACCTACGAGCAGTACTTC. Its protein product is CASSPSQGPPPIETYEQYF.

The chain uses TRBV7-8 and TRBJ2-7, with TRBD1 matching over 7 bases. With V trimmed by 5 bases and J by 5 bases, 9 bases remained unmatched. The V gene's germline CDR1 is SGHVS and CDR2 FQNEAQ. The CDR3 runs 14 residues. The chain's CDR3 is CASSQNPTGDEQYF. CDR3 nucleotides: TGTGCCAGCAGCCAAAACCCTACAGGGGACGAGCAGTACTTC.

The gene calls are TRBV5-1 and TRBJ2-1; 12 bases map to TRBD1. The CDR3 is 21 amino acids. J gave up 5 bases and V 4 bases, and 22 bases lay outside the gene matches. Germline-derived CDR1 and CDR2 are SGHRS and YFSETQ. The CDR3 sequence is CASSVRPGQGALFPQDNEQFF. CDR3 in DNA: TGCGCCAGCAGCGTCAGACCGGGACAGGGGGCTCTCTTCCCTCAGGACAATGAGCAGTTCTTC.

This clonotype was seen more than once but under ten times. This chain links TRBV25-1 with TRBJ1-5; D gene ambiguous. The CDR3 contains 12 residues. Trimming took off 2 bases at V and 7 bases at J, with 6 bases between the two ends. CDR1 and CDR2 from the germline V gene are MGHDK and SYGVNS. The CDR3 DNA follows: TGTGCCAGCAGTGAACTGGGACAGCCCCAGCATTTT. Amino acid sequence: CASSELGQPQHF.

The chain joins TRBV30 to TRBJ1-2; D gene unclear. Germline V CDR1 and CDR2: GTSNPN, SVGIG (reference sequence). V was shortened by 0 bases and J by 0 bases, with 11 bases between the two germline ends. The CDR3 consists of 15 residues. Written as DNA, the CDR3 is TGTGCCTGGAGTGTATGGGAGACGCCTAACTATGGCTACACCTTC. Translating it yields CAWSVWETPNYGYTF.

The chain employs TRBV7-9 and TRBJ2-2; perhaps D is TRBD1 or TRBD2 (6 bases each). Trimming removed 6 bases at V and 6 bases at J, with 14 bases between. The CDR3 extends over 14 amino acids. The germline V gene encodes CDR1 SEHNR and CDR2 FQNEAQ (reference sequence). The CDR3, as DNA: TGTGCCAGCAGTCGATACAGGGAGGCCGGGGAGCTGTTTTTT. It specifies CASSRYREAGELFF.

Ten or more counts support this clonotype. The J gene is TRBJ2-1, the V gene TRBV12-3 or TRBV12-4; TRBD2 agrees at 8 bases. This CDR3 comprises 16 residues. J gave up 8 bases and V 5 bases, and 14 bases lay outside the gene matches. The CDR3 loop is CASSLNLAGTRDEQFF. CDR3 DNA: TGTGCCAGCAGTCTCAACTTAGCGGGGACGAGAGATGAGCAGTTCTTC.

The chain recombines TRBV28 with TRBJ2-7; D is unresolved. V shed 3 bases and J shed 1 base, with 10 bases lying between them. Germline V gene lookup returns CDR1 MDHEN and CDR2 SYDVKM. The CDR3 is made up of 14 amino acids. The DNA for the CDR3 is TGTGCCAGCAGTTTTGTGGCGGATTCCTACGAGCAGTACTTC. It translates to CASSFVADSYEQYF.